The 20 T cell receptor beta chains below were found in one sample sequenced in a study of T cell repertoires in cytomegalovirus infection. One entry per CDR3 protein results from TCRdb running MiXCR on the reads. The table lists about 830,000 distinct CDR3 sequences, approximately 29% of them singletons, with roughly 12% in the top ten. These receptors lack a known antigen. The specimen comprised cultured CD8+ T cells from PBMCs, sampled from culture after CMV antigen stimulation. Receptors originate from a human donor in good health (CMV status not recorded). Some clones in this sample may be carry-over from other donors' samples.

This clonotype was seen a handful of times. This chain uses TRBV7-6 with TRBJ2-7, with D tentatively TRBD1 (6 bases). The CDR3 totals 14 residues. The V gene lost 6 bases and the J gene lost 5 bases, with 17 bases spanning the gap. Germline assignment: CDR1 SGHVS and CDR2 FNYEAQ. CDR3 region: CASSISAEGDEQYF. The CDR3 region has the DNA TGTGCCAGCAGTATCTCCGCCGAGGGGGACGAGCAGTACTTC.

The J gene is TRBJ2-3, the V gene TRBV19; 9 nucleotides line up with TRBD2. Per the germline V gene, CDR1 is LNHDA and CDR2 is SQIVND (reference sequence). The CDR3 extends over 15 amino acids. Unmatched junction bases numbered 6, after V lost 3 bases and J lost 5 bases. The CDR3 spells CASSIAGGLEDTQYF. The CDR3 region has the DNA TGTGCCAGTAGTATCGCGGGGGGGCTGGAAGATACGCAGTATTTT.

This clonotype was seen a few times. V and J are TRBV7-8 and TRBJ2-2, with no clear D. This CDR3 is 15 amino acids long. Germline V gene sequence: CDR1 SGHVS, CDR2 FQNEAQ. V dropped 3 bases and J dropped 5 bases, with 13 bases sitting between them. The CDR3 is CASSFPVRGTGELFF. The DNA of the CDR3 is TGTGCCAGCAGCTTCCCCGTGAGAGGAACCGGGGAGCTGTTTTTT.

This clonotype was recorded a few times. CDR3 residues: CASSLLGTGVTEAFF. DNA for the CDR3: TGTGCCAGCAGTTTGCTTGGGACAGGGGTCACTGAAGCTTTCTTT. The rearrangement links TRBV28 to TRBJ1-1; the match to TRBD1 covers 10 bases. CDR1 is MDHEN and CDR2 is SYDVKM in the germline V gene. With 3 bases clipped from V and 4 bases from J, the junction kept 5 bases outside the gene matches. This CDR3 is 15 amino acids long.

The V gene is TRBV6-1, the J gene TRBJ2-7; D ambiguous. V dropped 3 bases and J dropped 2 bases, with 8 bases sitting between them. The CDR3 has 13 amino acids. The V gene's germline CDR1 is MNHNS and CDR2 SASEGT. The CDR3 here is CASSDSFPYEQYF. The DNA of the CDR3 is TGTGCCAGCAGTGACAGTTTTCCCTACGAGCAGTACTTC.

This clonotype has a handful of counts. CDR3 in amino acids: CASSFWGGRAGELFF. CDR3 coding DNA: TGTGCCAGCAGTTTTTGGGGGGGCCGGGCCGGGGAGCTGTTTTTT. The chain carries TRBV12-3 or TRBV12-4 and TRBJ2-2, with D possibly being TRBD2 (7 bases). V lost 3 bases and J lost 6, with 14 bases in between. The CDR3 spans 15 residues.

The chain carries TRBV27 and TRBJ2-1, with D tentatively TRBD2 (5 bases). Germline values: CDR1 MNHEY, CDR2 SMNVEV (reference sequence). The CDR3 length is 13 residues. The V gene lost 2 bases and the J gene lost 10 bases, with 12 bases spanning the gap. Here the CDR3 DNA reads TGTGCCAGCAGTTTACAACAGCGGCGCGAGCAGTTCTTC. This codes for CASSLQQRREQFF.

The chain has TRBV20-1 and TRBJ1-4; D may be TRBD1 (5 bases). CDR3 length equals 14 residues. Germline CDR1 and CDR2: DFQATT and SNEGSKA (reference sequence). V lost 1 base and J lost 5, with 11 bases in between. The CDR3 spells CSARVLGGNEKLFF. The CDR3 nucleotides are TGCAGTGCTAGAGTTTTGGGGGGAAATGAAAAACTGTTTTTT.

This clonotype was seen ten or more times. The V and J genes are TRBV7-6 and TRBJ1-5, with D maybe TRBD1 (6 bases). This CDR3 is built from 17 residues. Per germline, CDR1 SGHVS and CDR2 FNYEAQ. The V and J ends lost 1 base and 5 bases respectively, with 18 bases between them. The CDR3: CASSLGRPTGAHQPQHF. In nucleotides, the CDR3 is TGTGCCAGCAGCTTAGGGCGTCCGACAGGAGCCCATCAGCCCCAGCATTTT.

This clonotype turned up a few times. The chain combines TRBV11-1 with TRBJ2-1; TRBD2 agrees at 10 bases. CDR3 length equals 18 residues. J gave up 8 bases and V 6 bases, and 19 bases lay outside the gene matches. The V gene's germline CDR1 is SGHAT and CDR2 FQDESV (reference sequence). The chain's CDR3 is CASSLSHFRSGGADEQFF. In DNA form, the CDR3 reads TGTGCCAGCAGTTTGTCCCATTTCCGGAGCGGGGGGGCGGATGAGCAGTTCTTC.

V usage is TRBV19 and J usage is TRBJ1-4; a possible D gene is TRBD1 (5 bases). V was trimmed by 5 bases and J by 5 bases, leaving 9 bases between them. CDR3 length: 13 residues. The germline gives CDR1 LNHDA, CDR2 SQIVND (reference sequence). CDR3 nucleotide sequence: TGTGCCAGTAGTCCGGGGGTAAATGAAAAACTGTTTTTT. Translation gives CASSPGVNEKLFF.

A remark on this clonotype: One end of the junction is discordant with germline, which a read error may explain. This chain uses TRBV7-3 with TRBJ2-1; D may be TRBD1 (6 bases). CDR3 size: 16 residues. Per the germline V gene, CDR1 is SGHTA and CDR2 is FQGTGA. DNA for the CDR3: TGTGCCAGCAGCAAGGGGGTAGTCCCCCCTTACAATAAGCAGTTCTTC. Protein sequence: CASSKGVVPPYNKQFF.

The rearrangement links TRBV5-1 to TRBJ1-2; D call uncertain. The V and J ends lost 5 bases and 5 bases respectively, with 10 bases between them. This CDR3 has 12 amino acids. The germline V gene has CDR1 SGHRS and CDR2 YFSETQ. This CDR3 reads CASRGGAYGYTF. In DNA form, the CDR3 reads TGCGCCAGCAGAGGAGGAGCATATGGCTACACCTTC. The whole variable domain, remainder taken from reference TRBV5-1 and TRBJ1-2, is KAGVTQTPRYLIKTRGQQVTLSCSPISGHRSVSWYQQTPGQGLQFLFEYFSETQRNKGNFPGRFSGRQFSNSRSEMNVSTLELGDSALYLCASRGGAYGYTFGSGTRLTVV.

The chain employs TRBV12-3 or TRBV12-4 and TRBJ1-2; no clear D. This CDR3 region has 13 residues. The germline V and J ends were trimmed by 3 bases and 8 bases, with 13 bases remaining between them. This CDR3 is CASSFLAGGGYTF. For the CDR3, the DNA is TGTGCCAGCAGTTTCCTGGCAGGCGGGGGCTACACCTTC.

V is TRBV11-2 and J is TRBJ1-2, with 9 positions matching TRBD1. Germline V gives CDR1 SGHAT, CDR2 FQNNGV. The CDR3 runs to 15 residues. The ends lost 5 bases at V and 8 bases at J; junction bases unmatched: 12. Here the CDR3 DNA reads TGTGCCAGCAGCGGGGACAGGGTGACACTTGAGGGCTACACCTTC. It codes for CASSGDRVTLEGYTF.

The rearrangement joins TRBV23-1 to TRBJ2-1; 7 bases are shared with TRBD1. TRBV23-1 is an ORF, with its function uncertain. CDR3 length: 18 amino acids. Trimming removed 3 bases from V and 0 bases from J; junction bases left unmatched: 11. The CDR3 DNA follows: TGCGCCAGCAGTCACCCAGGACAGGCCCAAAGCTCCTACAATGAGCAGTTCTTC. Residues: CASSHPGQAQSSYNEQFF.

The chain combines TRBV28 with TRBJ2-3; no definite D call. Germline V gene sequence: CDR1 MDHEN, CDR2 SYDVKM. The CDR3 covers 14 residues. Trimming removed 3 bases at V and 5 bases at J, with 12 bases between. CDR3 bases: TGTGCCAGCAGTTTGCAAACCCTCGGAGATACGCAGTATTTT. Its protein is CASSLQTLGDTQYF.

This clonotype has just a few counts. The chain has TRBV6-4 and TRBJ2-1, with 13 bases identical to TRBD2. Unmatched junction bases numbered 6, after V lost 4 bases and J lost 6 bases. This CDR3 region has 16 residues. Germline CDR1 is MRHNA and CDR2 is SNTAGT. CDR3 in amino acids: CASSARLAGGLNEQFF. In DNA, the CDR3 is TGTGCCAGCAGTGCCCGACTAGCGGGGGGTCTCAATGAGCAGTTCTTC.

The chain uses TRBV2 and TRBJ2-2; TRBD2 agrees at 8 bases. This CDR3 is built from 14 residues. Germline V gives CDR1 SNHLY, CDR2 FYNNEI. CDR3 in DNA: TGTGCACGAGGACGGGGGGGCAGGACCGGGGAGCTGTTTTTT. As protein: CARGRGGRTGELFF.

This clonotype was detected only a few times. The rearrangement uses TRBV7-9 and TRBJ1-5; D gene uncertain. The CDR3 contains 17 residues. Germline V CDR1 and CDR2: SEHNR, FQNEAQ (reference sequence). Trimming stripped 0 bases from V and 0 bases from J, with 12 bases between. This chain's CDR3 is CASSLAHLDYSNQPQHF. CDR3 coding DNA: TGTGCCAGCAGCTTAGCCCATCTCGACTATAGCAATCAGCCCCAGCATTTT.